This note documents a single T cell receptor (beta chain) sequence. The antigen remains unidentified. The junction does not match germline at one end; this may be a read error. The data were obtained in a study of cytomegalovirus exposure and HLA in healthy donors. Study-wide findings and caveats: Reports indicated that the classifier achieved high specificity and sensitivity in diagnosing cytomegalovirus status. Roughly uniform depth of sequencing across donors was assumed in presence/absence analyses.

The primer mix had 60 Vbeta and 13 Jbeta primers. Sequenced by immunoSEQ multiplex PCR; TCRdb stores in-frame clones only, minus some. The repertoire holds about 200,000 clones, with 80% to 90% as singletons. The donors gave bone marrow, and they were healthy. The CDR3 consists of 11 residues. Germline assignment: CDR1 LNHDA and CDR2 SQIVND (reference sequence). Sequenced input: PBMCs. The rearrangement joins TRBV19 to TRBJ1-2; 8 nucleotides line up with TRBD1. This TCR was recovered from a man aged 25 to 40 in good health and CMV-seronegative. Written as DNA, the CDR3 is TGTGCCACCCGGACAGGGTATGGCCACACCTTC. Encoded protein: CATRTGYGHTF.